The 5 T cell receptor beta chains listed next were all sequenced from one sample in a study of shared clonotypes between healthy human individuals. TCRdb keeps only in-frame clones here, not all; method: immunoSEQ multiplex PCR. The sample lists roughly 2,500,000 clones; approximately 94% were seen once. Specimen: naive CD4+ T cells from PBMCs. The subset was: CD45RA+ positively selected. These receptors came from a young man in good health. Some clones in this sample may be carry-over from other donors' samples.

The chain joins TRBV5-1 to TRBJ2-5; TRBD1 matches at 9 bases. The length of the CDR3 is 16 residues. Trimming removed 0 bases from V and 2 bases from J; junction bases left unmatched: 5. Germline V gene sequence: CDR1 SGHRS, CDR2 YFSETQ. CDR3 nucleotide sequence: TGCGCCAGCAGCTTGGGGGGGACAGGGAATCAAGAGACCCAGTACTTC. Translated: CASSLGGTGNQETQYF.

V usage is TRBV2 and J usage is TRBJ2-1; TRBD2 agrees at 7 bases. Trimming removed 2 bases from V and 5 bases from J; junction bases left unmatched: 6. Germline CDR1 SNHLY, CDR2 FYNNEI. This CDR3 spans 15 amino acids. The CDR3 loop reads CASSELLARNNEQFF. The CDR3 coding sequence is TGTGCCAGCAGTGAATTACTAGCGAGGAACAATGAGCAGTTCTTC.

About this clone itself: The identical CDR3 is also encoded by other nucleotide sequences in the sample. The chain employs TRBV5-5 and TRBJ2-7; D is unclear. Trimming shortened V by 0 bases and J by 4 bases, and 5 bases separated the two germline ends. Germline V gene data show CDR1 as SGHKS and CDR2 as YYEKEE (reference sequence). CDR3 size: 12 residues. The CDR3 DNA is TGTGCCAGCAGCTTGGCCTTATACGAGCAGTACTTC. This gives the protein CASSLALYEQYF.

Of note for this clone: Mismatch with germline at one junction end may stem from a read error. The CDR3 protein is CASSEARGSESRNQPQHF. The CDR3 DNA follows: TGTGCCAGCAGTGAAGCGCGAGGAAGCGAAAGCCGCAACCAGCCCCAGCATTTT. The chain recombines TRBV2 with TRBJ1-5; the D is unclear. Germline V lookup: CDR1 SNHLY, CDR2 FYNNEI. The CDR3 has 18 residues.

Details on this clone: This sample also contains other DNA sequences that code for the same CDR3. This rearrangement joins TRBV27 to TRBJ1-2; D is perhaps TRBD1 (6 bases). The CDR3 consists of 13 residues. V was cut by 5 bases and J by 3 bases, with 10 bases left in between. CDR1 and CDR2 from the germline V gene are MNHEY and SMNVEV (reference sequence). The CDR3 protein is CASSPQGYYGYTF. In nucleotides, the CDR3 is TGTGCCAGCAGTCCACAGGGTTACTATGGCTACACCTTC.